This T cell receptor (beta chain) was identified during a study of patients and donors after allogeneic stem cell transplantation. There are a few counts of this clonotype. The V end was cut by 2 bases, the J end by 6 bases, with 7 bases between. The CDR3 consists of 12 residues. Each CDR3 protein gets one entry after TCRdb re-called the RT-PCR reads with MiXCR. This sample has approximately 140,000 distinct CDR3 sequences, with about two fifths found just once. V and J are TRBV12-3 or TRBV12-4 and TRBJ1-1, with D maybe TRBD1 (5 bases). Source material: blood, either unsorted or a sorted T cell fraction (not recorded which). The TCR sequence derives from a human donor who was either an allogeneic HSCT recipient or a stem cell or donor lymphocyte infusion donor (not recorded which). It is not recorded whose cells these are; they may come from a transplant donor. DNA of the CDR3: TGTGCCAGCAGTTTATGGGGACCTGAAGCTTTCTTT. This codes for CASSLWGPEAFF.